One sample yielded the 20 T cell receptor beta chains listed below, sequenced in a study of vaccination effects on CD4 cells after COVID-19. Profiled with immunoSEQ multiplex PCR; TCRdb holds only in-frame clones, not every one. The table lists about 31,000 clones, around 70% of them singletons. Antigen-specific CD4+ T cell clonotypes were called by their expansion after viral peptide-pool culture in ViraFEST. Isolating CD4+ T cells followed more than 9 days of culture. For these TCRs, the target antigens are not known. The sequences come from CD4+ T cells from PBMCs cultured with HCoV-229E spike peptides, collected before COVID-19 vaccination. The origin of the receptors is a human donor who received a COVID-19 vaccine.

The CDR3 nucleotides read TGCGCCAGCAGCCGAGGGACAGGGGGACTGTCCCACTCCTACAATGAGCAGTTCTTC. Translation gives CASSRGTGGLSHSYNEQFF. The chain has TRBV4-3 and TRBJ2-1, with 11 bases that match TRBD1. Germline values: CDR1 LGHNA, CDR2 YSLEER. J was trimmed by 0 bases and V by 4 bases; bases with no gene match: 11. The CDR3 is made up of 19 amino acids.

The chain employs TRBV6-2 or TRBV6-3 and TRBJ2-6; D not resolved. V gave up 5 bases and J gave up 1 base, with 9 bases separating them. Germline V gene lookup returns CDR1 MNHEY and CDR2 SVGEGT. This CDR3 spans 15 amino acids. The CDR3 DNA is TGTGCCAGCAGTCGACGGCAATCTGGGGCCAACGTCCTGACTTTC. Translated, it gives CASSRRQSGANVLTF.

The chain carries TRBV6-5 and TRBJ2-3; 9 bases fit TRBD1. Germline CDR1 is MNHEY and CDR2 is SVGAGI. CDR3 length: 14 amino acids. Trimming removed 4 bases from V and 8 bases from J; junction bases left unmatched: 7. CDR3 protein: CASSSSGQGITQYF. The DNA for the CDR3 is TGTGCCAGCAGTTCGTCAGGACAGGGGATTACGCAGTATTTT.

The V gene is TRBV29-1, the J gene TRBJ1-2; TRBD1 is a possible D gene (5 bases). The CDR3 loop spans 12 amino acids. V was cut by 0 bases and J by 10 bases, with 12 bases left in between. Germline V gives CDR1 SQVTM, CDR2 ANQGSEA. The CDR3 loop is CSVEEDSPLYTF. The CDR3 nucleotides read TGCAGCGTTGAAGAAGACAGCCCCCTCTACACCTTC.

This clone was recorded only once. J is TRBJ2-7 and V is TRBV28, with TRBD1 matching 9 bases. CDR1 is MDHEN, CDR2 SYDVKM, per germline. The CDR3 sequence is 15 residues long. V shed 6 bases and J 3 bases; nucleotides not matched to a gene: 9. The CDR3 spells CASRAPGTGIYEQYF. DNA for the CDR3: TGTGCCAGCAGGGCCCCCGGGACAGGGATCTACGAGCAGTACTTC.

The chain has TRBV30 and TRBJ1-2; D is perhaps TRBD1 (5 bases). CDR3 size: 12 residues. Germline V gene data show CDR1 as GTSNPN and CDR2 as SVGIG (reference sequence). V shed 3 bases and J shed 7 bases, with 12 bases lying between them. The CDR3 nucleotides are TGTGCCTGGAGGGTAGGGGCATTTGGCTACACCTTC. It translates to CAWRVGAFGYTF.

In DNA, the CDR3 is TGTGCCAGCAGTTTCGGGGGGCCCTACAATGAGCAGTTCTTC. Translation gives CASSFGGPYNEQFF. This chain uses TRBV27 with TRBJ2-1, with D perhaps matching TRBD2 (7 bases). Germline CDR1 is MNHEY and CDR2 is SMNVEV (reference sequence). V was shortened by 3 bases and J by 2 bases, with 8 bases between the two germline ends. The CDR3 covers 14 residues.

The chain carries TRBV9 and TRBJ2-4, with 11 bases aligning to TRBD2. V was clipped by 5 bases and J by 5 bases; unmatched bases: 6. The CDR3 covers 15 residues. Per the germline V gene, CDR1 is SGDLS and CDR2 is YYNGEE. The CDR3 DNA sequence: TGTGCCAGCAGTGTTAGCGGGGGGGCGCAAAACATTCAGTACTTC. Translating it yields CASSVSGGAQNIQYF.

DNA of the CDR3: TGTGCCAGCAGCCAAGAGATGACTAGCGGTACGCAGTATTTT. It yields the protein CASSQEMTSGTQYF. The chain recombines TRBV4-2 with TRBJ2-3, with 9 bases lining up with TRBD2. Germline CDR1 reads LGHNA; CDR2 reads YNFKEQ. V gave up 0 bases and J gave up 8 bases; unmatched junction bases: 3. This CDR3 has 14 residues.

The chain recombines TRBV11-3 with TRBJ1-1; possible D gene TRBD1, 6 bases. V dropped 3 bases and J dropped 3 bases, with 8 bases sitting between them. The germline V gene has CDR1 SGHNT and CDR2 YENEEA. This CDR3 has 13 residues. CDR3 region: CASSLGQDTEAFF. The CDR3 bases are TGTGCCAGCAGCTTGGGACAAGACACTGAAGCTTTCTTT. Based on the CDR3 plus reference TRBV11-3 and TRBJ1-1, the full variable domain is EAGVVQSPRYKIIEKKQPVAFWCNPISGHNTLYWYLQNLGQGPELLIRYENEEAVDDSQLPKDRFSAERLKGVDSTLKIQPAELGDSAVYLCASSLGQDTEAFFGQGTRLTVV.

V and J are TRBV3-1 (or the pseudogene TRBV3-2) and TRBJ1-2; no reliable D call. The CDR3 spans 11 residues. Germline V CDR1 and CDR2: LGHDT, YNNKEL (reference sequence). V lost 3 bases, J lost 5 bases, and 4 bases lay in between. DNA of the CDR3: TGTGCCAGCAGCCATGGGTATGGCTACACCTTC. It yields the protein CASSHGYGYTF.

In this sample, this clone turned up once. Other DNA sequences in the same sample also yield this CDR3. The rearrangement joins TRBV28 to TRBJ1-2; no definite D call. The CDR3 runs 13 residues. V was cut by 5 bases and J by 5 bases, with 12 bases left in between. Germline V gene sequence: CDR1 MDHEN, CDR2 SYDVKM. This chain's CDR3 is CASSLSTAYGYTF. The CDR3 DNA is TGTGCCAGCAGTCTGTCGACTGCGTATGGCTACACCTTC.

The rearrangement uses TRBV19 and TRBJ2-7; 7 nucleotides align to TRBD2. The CDR3 runs to 15 residues. Trimming took 2 bases from V and 2 from J; bases not matched to a gene: 6. Germline V gene lookup returns CDR1 LNHDA and CDR2 SQIVND (reference sequence). CDR3 sequence reads: CASSISGGGPYEQYF. In DNA, the CDR3 is TGTGCCAGTAGTATATCGGGAGGAGGACCCTACGAGCAGTACTTC.

This clone was counted only a few times. The J gene is TRBJ2-7, the V gene TRBV6-2 or TRBV6-3; perhaps TRBD1 as D (5 bases). This CDR3 is built from 12 residues. Trimming took 2 bases from V and 10 from J, leaving 12 bases between them. In germline, CDR1 is MNHEY, CDR2 SVGEGT. The CDR3 is CASSYDQGKQYF. The CDR3 region has the DNA TGTGCCAGCAGTTACGACCAGGGAAAACAGTACTTC.

This clone appeared a single time. The V call is TRBV4-1, the J call TRBJ2-5; perhaps TRBD1 as D (6 bases). CDR1 MGHRA and CDR2 YSYEKL come from the germline V gene. The CDR3 loop spans 13 amino acids. V gave up 2 bases and J gave up 5 bases, with 9 bases separating them. The CDR3 loop is CASSQTRGETQYF. DNA of the CDR3: TGCGCCAGCAGCCAAACCAGGGGCGAGACCCAGTACTTC.

The chain employs TRBV19 and TRBJ2-7, with D unclear. V shed 5 bases and J shed 1 base, with 12 bases lying between them. The CDR3 loop spans 14 amino acids. The germline V gene encodes CDR1 LNHDA and CDR2 SQIVND (reference sequence). The CDR3 bases are TGTGCCAGTAGTCAAGTGGGCAGGTCCTACGAGCAGTACTTC. Encoded protein: CASSQVGRSYEQYF.

In this sample, this clone turned up a few times. The chain carries TRBV7-9 and TRBJ1-1; a weak D match, TRBD1 (6 bases). Germline assignment: CDR1 SEHNR and CDR2 FQNEAQ (reference sequence). V lost 4 bases, J lost 1 base, and 10 bases lay in between. CDR3 length: 14 amino acids. The CDR3 here is CASSSQGGNTEAFF. The CDR3 region has the DNA TGTGCCAGCAGCTCACAGGGTGGGAACACTGAAGCTTTCTTT.

The genes are TRBV4-2 and TRBJ1-1; D is undetermined. Germline V gives CDR1 LGHNA, CDR2 YNFKEQ. CDR3 size: 15 residues. V was trimmed by 2 bases and J by 4 bases, leaving 14 bases between them. The CDR3 here is CASSQSPTESTEAFF. CDR3 nucleotides: TGTGCCAGCAGCCAATCCCCGACGGAGAGCACTGAAGCTTTCTTT.

V usage is TRBV6-5 and J usage is TRBJ1-5; TRBD1 agrees at 7 bases. The trim removed 10 bases at V and 5 bases at J, leaving 11 bases unmatched. The CDR3 is made up of 14 amino acids. Germline CDR1 is MNHEY and CDR2 is SVGAGI. The CDR3 DNA is TGTGCCACCGTCGACCGGGACAGAGATCAGCCCCAGCATTTT. It encodes CATVDRDRDQPQHF.

In its sample, this clone was seen once. This chain connects TRBV6-1 to TRBJ2-7; D not certain. This CDR3 is 13 amino acids long. Between the trimmed V and J ends, which lost 1 base and 2 bases, there was a span of 6 bases. Germline CDR1 is MNHNS and CDR2 is SASEGT. The CDR3 DNA reads TGTGCCAGCAGTGAAGGTGGGGCCTACGAGCAGTACTTC. This codes for CASSEGGAYEQYF.